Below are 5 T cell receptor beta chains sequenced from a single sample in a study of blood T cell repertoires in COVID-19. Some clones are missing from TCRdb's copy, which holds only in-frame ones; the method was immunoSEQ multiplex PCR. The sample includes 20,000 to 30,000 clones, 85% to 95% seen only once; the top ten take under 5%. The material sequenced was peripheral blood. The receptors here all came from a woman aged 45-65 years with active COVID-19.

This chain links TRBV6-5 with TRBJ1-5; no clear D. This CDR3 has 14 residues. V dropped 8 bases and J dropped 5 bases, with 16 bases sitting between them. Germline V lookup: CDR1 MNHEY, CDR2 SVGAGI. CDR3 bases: TGTGCCAGCGGAGTTAGGAGGCTTGATCAGCCCCAGCATTTT. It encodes CASGVRRLDQPQHF.

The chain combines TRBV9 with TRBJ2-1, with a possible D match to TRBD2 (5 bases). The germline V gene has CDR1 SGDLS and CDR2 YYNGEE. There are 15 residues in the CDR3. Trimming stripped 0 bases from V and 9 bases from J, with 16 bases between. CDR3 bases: TGTGCCAGCAGCGTAGGGACTCTCGCCGCAGTTGAGCAGTTCTTC. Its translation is CASSVGTLAAVEQFF.

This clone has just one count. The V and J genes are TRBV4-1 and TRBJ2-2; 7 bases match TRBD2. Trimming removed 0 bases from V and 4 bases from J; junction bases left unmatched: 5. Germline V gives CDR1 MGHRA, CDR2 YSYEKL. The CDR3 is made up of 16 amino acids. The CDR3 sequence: CASSQDSGGGTGELFF. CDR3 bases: TGCGCCAGCAGCCAAGATTCGGGGGGAGGCACCGGGGAGCTGTTTTTT.

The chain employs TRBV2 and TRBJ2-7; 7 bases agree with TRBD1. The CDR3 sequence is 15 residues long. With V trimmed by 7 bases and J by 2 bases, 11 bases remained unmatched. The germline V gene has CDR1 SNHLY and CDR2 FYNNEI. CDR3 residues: CASTLKTGPTYEQYF. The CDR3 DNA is TGTGCCAGCACTCTGAAGACAGGGCCAACCTACGAGCAGTACTTC.

In DNA form, the CDR3 reads TGTGCCAGCAGTCCAGCGGGAGGGGAGACCCAGTACTTC. It yields the protein CASSPAGGETQYF. This chain links TRBV2 with TRBJ2-5; 10 positions match TRBD2. CDR1 is SNHLY and CDR2 is FYNNEI in the germline V gene. The CDR3 has 13 residues. The V gene end was trimmed by 5 bases and the J gene end by 5 bases; junction bases not matched to a gene: 2.